This TCR beta chain comes out of a study of vaccination effects on CD4 cells after COVID-19. A remark on this clone: What it binds is unknown.

The germline gives CDR1 SGHDN, CDR2 FVKESK. V lost 3 bases to trimming and J lost 9 bases; unmatched junction nucleotides: 7. This CDR3 comprises 14 residues. Before sequencing took place, the ViraFEST assay used viral peptide pools to expand antigen-specific CD4+ T cells. Following culture for approximately 11 days, CD4+ T cells were isolated. Two doses of BNT162b2 or mRNA-1273 vaccine were administered to participants. Only in-frame clones appear in the TCRdb table, and some are missing; sequencing was by immunoSEQ multiplex PCR. The sample lists roughly 55,000 clones, around 80% occurring once. This clonotype was sampled from a human donor who received a COVID-19 vaccine. The material sequenced was CD4+ T cells from PBMCs cultured with HCoV-OC43 spike peptides, taken after COVID-19 vaccination. Subset here: HCoV-OC43 spike overlapping peptide pool stimulation. V and J are TRBV14 and TRBJ2-2, with TRBD1 matching over 7 bases. The CDR3 DNA reads TGTGCCAGCAGCCAGGCGACAGGGTTCCGGGAGCTGTTTTTT. Translation gives CASSQATGFRELFF.